This T cell receptor (beta chain) was found in a study of molecular identifiers for immune sequencing clone quantification. CD8+CD4-CCR7+CD45RA+ sorting gave the naive CD8 T cells. V lost 5 bases and J lost 2, with 11 bases in between. Germline lookup yields CDR1 MNHEY and CDR2 SMNVEV (reference sequence). This CDR3 is 14 amino acids long. Turning to this clonotype: What it binds is not known.

Overall study findings and caveats: Spiked TCR RNA from one Jurkat cell reportedly showed up when mixed among 850,000 to 1,000,000 naive cells.

Generation of bulk TCR libraries relied on previously described methods and listed TCR primers. TCRdb passed the PCR reads through MiXCR, listing each CDR3 protein once. The data contain some 94,000 distinct CDR3 sequences, more than 20% of them singletons. Material for sequencing was naive CD8+ T cells from blood, with Jurkat cell RNA spiked in. The subset here: FACS-sorted CD8+CD4-CCR7+CD45RA+ naive T cells. The receptor's source is a human donor in good health. Some libraries in this study had Jurkat cell RNA spiked in. V is TRBV27 and J is TRBJ2-3; the D is unclear. The CDR3 loop reads CASSTSLNTDTQYF. The CDR3 nucleotides are TGTGCCAGCAGTACATCGCTAAACACAGATACGCAGTATTTT.